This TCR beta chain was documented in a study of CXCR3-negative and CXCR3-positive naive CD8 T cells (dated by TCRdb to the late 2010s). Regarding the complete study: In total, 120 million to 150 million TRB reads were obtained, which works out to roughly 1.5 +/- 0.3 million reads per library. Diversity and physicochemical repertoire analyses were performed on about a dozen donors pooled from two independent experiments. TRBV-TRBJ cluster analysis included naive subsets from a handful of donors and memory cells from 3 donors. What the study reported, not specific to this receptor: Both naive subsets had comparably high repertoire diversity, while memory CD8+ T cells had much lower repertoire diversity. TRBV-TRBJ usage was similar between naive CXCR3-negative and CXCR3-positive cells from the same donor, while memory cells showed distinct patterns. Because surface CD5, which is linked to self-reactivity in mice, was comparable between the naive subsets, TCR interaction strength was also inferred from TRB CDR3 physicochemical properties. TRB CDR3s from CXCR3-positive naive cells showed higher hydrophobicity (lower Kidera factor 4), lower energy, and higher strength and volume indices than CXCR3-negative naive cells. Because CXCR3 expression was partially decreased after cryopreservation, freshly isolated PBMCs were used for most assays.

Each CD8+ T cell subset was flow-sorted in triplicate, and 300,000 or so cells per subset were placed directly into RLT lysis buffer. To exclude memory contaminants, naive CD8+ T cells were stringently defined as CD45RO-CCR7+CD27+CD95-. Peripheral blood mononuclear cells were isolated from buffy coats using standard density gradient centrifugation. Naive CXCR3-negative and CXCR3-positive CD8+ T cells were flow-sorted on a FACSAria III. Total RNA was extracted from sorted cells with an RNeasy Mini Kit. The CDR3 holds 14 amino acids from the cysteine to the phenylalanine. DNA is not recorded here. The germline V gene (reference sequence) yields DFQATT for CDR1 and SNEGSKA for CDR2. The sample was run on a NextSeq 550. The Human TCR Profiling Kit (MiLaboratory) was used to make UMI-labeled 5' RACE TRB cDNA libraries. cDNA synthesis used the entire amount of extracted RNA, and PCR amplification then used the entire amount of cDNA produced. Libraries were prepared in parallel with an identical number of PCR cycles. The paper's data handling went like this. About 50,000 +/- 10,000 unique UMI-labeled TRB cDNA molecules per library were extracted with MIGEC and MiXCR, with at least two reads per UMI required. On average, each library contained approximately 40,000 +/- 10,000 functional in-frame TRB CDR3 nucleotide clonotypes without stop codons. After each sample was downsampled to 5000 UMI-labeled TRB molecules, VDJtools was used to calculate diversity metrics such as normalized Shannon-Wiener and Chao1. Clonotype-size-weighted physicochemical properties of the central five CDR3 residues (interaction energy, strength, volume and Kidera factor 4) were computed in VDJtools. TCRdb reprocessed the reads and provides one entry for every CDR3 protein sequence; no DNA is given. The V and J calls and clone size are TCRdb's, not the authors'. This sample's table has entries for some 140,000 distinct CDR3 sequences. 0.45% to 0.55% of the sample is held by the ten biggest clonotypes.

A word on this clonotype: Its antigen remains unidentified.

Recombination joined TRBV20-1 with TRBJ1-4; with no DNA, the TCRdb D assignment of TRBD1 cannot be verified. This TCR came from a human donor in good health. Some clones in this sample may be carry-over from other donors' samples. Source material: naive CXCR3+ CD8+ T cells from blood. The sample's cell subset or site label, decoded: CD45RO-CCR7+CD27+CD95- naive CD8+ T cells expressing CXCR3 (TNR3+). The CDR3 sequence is CSARPTGTNEKLFF.